These T cell receptor beta chains were read from a single sample in a study of T cell repertoires in cytomegalovirus infection. No antigens are known for them. TCRdb recomputed calls from the reads with MiXCR, one row per CDR3 protein. Here the sample spans around 70,000 distinct CDR3 sequences, roughly 28% being singletons. The sequencing here drew on CD8+ T cells from cultured PBMCs, taken from culture after CMV antigen stimulation. Every receptor here comes from a human donor in good health (CMV status not recorded). Some clones in this sample may be carry-over from other donors' samples. Each CDR3 is given with its conserved first and last residue. The D gene is left open where the match is weak. The size field is filled for only some rows; it gives once, few, many or a size class.

cdr3_aa | cdr3_nt | clone_size | j_call | v_call | d_call
CATSRARGEYENYGYTF | TGTGCCACCAGCAGGGCTCGGGGGGAGTATGAGAACTATGGCTACACCTTC | . | TRBJ1-2 | TRBV15 | .
CASSNRDYGYTF | TGTGCCAGCAGTAACAGGGACTATGGCTACACCTTC | . | TRBJ1-2 | TRBV12-3/TRBV12-4 | .
CASSPPWTNSPLHF | TGTGCCAGCAGTCCACCTTGGACGAATTCACCCCTCCACTTT | few | TRBJ1-6 | TRBV28 | .
CASSQPDPSSYNEQFF | TGTGCCAGCAGCCAACCTGATCCGAGCTCCTACAATGAGCAGTTCTTC | . | TRBJ2-1 | TRBV7-9 | .
CASSLSAPVDSGGALYEQYF | TGTGCCAGCAGTTTATCGGCGCCGGTGGATAGCGGGGGGGCTCTGTACGAGCAGTACTTC | . | TRBJ2-7 | TRBV27 | TRBD2
CASSLAGDRTYEQYF | TGTGCCAGCAGCTTAGCCGGGGACAGAACCTACGAGCAGTACTTC | many | TRBJ2-7 | TRBV7-2 | TRBD1
CASSQDSSHEQFF | TGCGCCAGCAGCCAAGATTCTTCTCACGAGCAGTTCTTC | few | TRBJ2-1 | TRBV4-3 | .
CASSLVAAGGRNTEAFF | TGTGCCAGCAGCTTAGTCGCGGCAGGGGGGAGGAACACTGAAGCTTTCTTT | few | TRBJ1-1 | TRBV13 | TRBD1
CASSFRTSGAYEQYF | TGTGCCAGCAGCTTTCGGACTAGCGGAGCCTACGAGCAGTACTTC | . | TRBJ2-7 | TRBV7-6 | TRBD2
CASSLNKLGEQYF | TGTGCCAGCAGCTTGAATAAATTGGGCGAGCAGTACTTC | many | TRBJ2-7 | TRBV5-4 | .
CATSPAGSGANVLTF | TGTGCCACCAGCCCGGCGGGTTCTGGGGCCAACGTCCTGACTTTC | . | TRBJ2-6 | TRBV24-1 | .
CASAEGVQMHEKLFF | TGTGCCAGCGCTGAGGGCGTACAGATGCATGAAAAACTGTTTTTT | few | TRBJ1-4 | TRBV11-3 | .
CASSSSTGQTYEQYF | TGTGCCAGCAGCTCTTCGACAGGGCAAACCTACGAGCAGTACTTC | . | TRBJ2-7 | TRBV7-2 | TRBD1
CASGSGRNEKLFF | TGTGCCAGCGGCTCAGGGCGCAATGAAAAACTGTTTTTT | . | TRBJ1-4 | TRBV7-9 | .
CASSYSTIIPEAFF | TGTGCCAGCAGTTACTCGACAATTATCCCTGAAGCTTTCTTT | . | TRBJ1-1 | TRBV6-2/TRBV6-3 | .
CASSLGLGFLNYGYTF | TGTGCCAGCAGCTTGGGACTCGGCTTCCTTAACTATGGCTACACCTTC | . | TRBJ1-2 | TRBV6-2/TRBV6-3 | .
CASSSLAGAFSTDTQYF | TGTGCCAGCAGTTCCCTAGCGGGAGCCTTTAGCACAGATACGCAGTATTTT | . | TRBJ2-3 | TRBV28 | TRBD2
CASSHGGDYSYEQYF | TGTGCCAGCAGCCACGGAGGGGACTATTCCTACGAGCAGTACTTC | few | TRBJ2-7 | TRBV7-9 | TRBD2
CAIDLGSEQYF | TGTGCCATCGACTTAGGGAGCGAGCAGTACTTC | few | TRBJ2-7 | TRBV7-2 | .
CSAFPGGYQPQHF | TGCAGTGCTTTTCCAGGGGGGTATCAGCCCCAGCATTTT | many | TRBJ1-5 | TRBV20-1 | TRBD1
CASSQDQGYNEQFF | TGCGCCAGCAGCCAAGATCAGGGATACAATGAGCAGTTCTTC | . | TRBJ2-1 | TRBV4-3 | .
CASSPEASGGYNEQFF | TGTGCCAGCAGTCCCGAGGCTAGCGGGGGCTACAATGAGCAGTTCTTC | once | TRBJ2-1 | TRBV27 | TRBD2
CASSLGVGAKNIQYF | TGTGCCAGCAGCTTAGGGGTAGGAGCCAAAAACATTCAGTACTTC | many | TRBJ2-4 | TRBV7-2 | .
CASSLATSGGAGEDTQYF | TGTGCCAGCAGTTTAGCGACTAGCGGGGGGGCCGGGGAAGATACGCAGTATTTT | few | TRBJ2-3 | TRBV12-3/TRBV12-4 | TRBD2
CSASPEDLPDTQYF | TGCAGTGCTAGCCCGGAAGACCTTCCAGATACGCAGTATTTT | . | TRBJ2-3 | TRBV20-1 | .
CASSYSLAGDYEQYF | TGTGCCAGCAGTTACTCACTAGCGGGGGACTACGAGCAGTACTTC | . | TRBJ2-7 | TRBV6-5 | TRBD2
CASSQDTTTGGAFTF | TGCGCCAGCAGCCAAGATACGACAACGGGGGGCGCTTTCACCTTC | . | TRBJ1-2 | TRBV4-3 | .
CASSERPNYGYTF | TGTGCCAGCAGTGAGAGGCCTAACTATGGCTACACCTTC | . | TRBJ1-2 | TRBV6-1 | .
CASSLRPGTGVYNEQFF | TGTGCCAGCAGCTTAAGACCCGGGACAGGGGTTTACAATGAGCAGTTCTTC | few | TRBJ2-1 | TRBV7-2 | TRBD1